A selection of T cell receptor beta chains follows, all from one sample in a study of blood T cell repertoires in COVID-19. Assay used: immunoSEQ multiplex PCR; TCRdb lists only in-frame clones, some missing. The sample lists a few hundred thousand clones, approximately 87% seen once, with 7.5% to 9% in the top ten. Sequencing was done on a sample of peripheral blood. The receptors were gathered from a human donor in a cohort sampled during active COVID-19. Each CDR3 is given with its conserved first and last residue. A D gene is named only where the DNA matches it firmly. The size of a clone is reported for some rows only, either as once, few or many, or as a class for expanded clones.

TRBD1,TRBV2,NA,TRBJ1-4,TGTGCCAGCAGAGACAGGGGGCTTGATGAAAAACTGTTTTTT,CASRDRGLDEKLFF
TRBD1,TRBV6-5,NA,TRBJ1-1,TGTGCCAGCAGCCGACAGGGACGGAGCACTGAAGCTTTCTTT,CASSRQGRSTEAFF
TRBD1,TRBV5-1,NA,TRBJ2-1,TGCGCCAGCAGCTTGGGACAGGGGGTCGGTGAGCAGTTCTTC,CASSLGQGVGEQFF
NA,TRBV19,NA,TRBJ2-4,TGTGCCAGTAGCGACATCAAAAACATTCAGTACTTC,CASSDIKNIQYF
NA,TRBV7-6,NA,TRBJ2-7,TGTGCCAGCAGTCAGGACAGCTTAAGCTCCTACGAGCAGTACTTC,CASSQDSLSSYEQYF
NA,TRBV18,NA,TRBJ2-1,TGTGCCAGCTCACAAGATTTAGCGCCCACTTACAATGAGCAGTTCTTC,CASSQDLAPTYNEQFF
TRBD2,TRBV3-1/TRBV3-2,NA,TRBJ2-3,TGTGCCAGCAGCTCCCCCGGGACTAGCGGGGGGCTGGAAGATACGCAGTATTTT,CASSSPGTSGGLEDTQYF
TRBD2,TRBV11-1,NA,TRBJ2-3,TGTGCCAGCAGCCCGAGACTAGCGGAGAAGTATACGCAGTATTTT,CASSPRLAEKYTQYF
NA,TRBV21-1,NA,TRBJ2-5,TGTGCCAGCAGCAAAGGCAAGGAGCGGGGGACAAAAGAGACCCAGTACTTC,CASSKGKERGTKETQYF
NA,TRBV5-5,NA,TRBJ1-5,TGTGCCAGCAGCCGTGGGGGGGCGAATCAGCCCCAGCATTTT,CASSRGGANQPQHF
TRBD2,TRBV5-1,NA,TRBJ2-3,TGCGCCAGCAGCTTGCGCGGACTAGCGGGAGATACGCAGTATTTT,CASSLRGLAGDTQYF
NA,TRBV15,NA,TRBJ2-6,TGTGCCACCAGCAGAAGCTCTTCTGGGGCCAACGTCCTGACTTTC,CATSRSSSGANVLTF
TRBD1,TRBV5-1,NA,TRBJ1-1,TGCGCCAGCAGCTGGGACAGCATGAACACTGAAGCTTTCTTT,CASSWDSMNTEAFF
NA,TRBV5-5,once,TRBJ2-6,TGTGCCAGCAGCTTTAGGTCGGGGACATCGGTCTCTGGGGCCAACGTCCTGACTTTC,CASSFRSGTSVSGANVLTF
NA,TRBV7-3,NA,TRBJ2-3,TGTGCCAGCAGCTTAGGACTAACCACAGATACGCAGTATTTT,CASSLGLTTDTQYF
TRBD1,TRBV18,few,TRBJ2-7,TGTGCCAGCTCACCGGGACAGCCTCCCTACGAGCAGTACTTC,CASSPGQPPYEQYF
TRBD1,TRBV11-2,NA,TRBJ2-3,TGTGCCAGCAGCCTCCGGGACAGGGGTACAGATACGCAGTATTTT,CASSLRDRGTDTQYF
TRBD1,TRBV3-1/TRBV3-2,NA,TRBJ1-1,TGTGCCAGCAGCGTAGATCCGGGACAGGGGACTGAAGCTTTCTTT,CASSVDPGQGTEAFF